Following are 26 T cell receptor beta chains from one sample sequenced in a study of blood T cell repertoires in COVID-19. Produced via immunoSEQ multiplex PCR; TCRdb's table is partial and in-frame only. The sample holds about 95,000 clones; roughly 86% are singletons and the top ten take approximately 18%. The sequencing input was peripheral blood. Receptors were obtained from a human donor in a cohort sampled during active COVID-19.

The chain is built from TRBV3-1 (or the pseudogene TRBV3-2) and TRBJ1-5; possibly TRBD1 for D (6 bases). The V and J ends lost 6 bases and 2 bases respectively, with 14 bases between them. This CDR3 has 15 residues. CDR1 LGHDT and CDR2 YNNKEL come from the germline V gene (reference sequence). CDR3 nucleotides: TGTGCCAGCAGTGGCCGGGGGGCCGGCAATCAGCCCCAGCATTTT. Protein: CASSGRGAGNQPQHF.

The rearrangement uses TRBV3-1 (or the pseudogene TRBV3-2) and TRBJ2-3; D is perhaps TRBD2 (5 bases). The CDR3 is made up of 15 amino acids. The V gene lost 1 base and the J gene lost 5 bases, with 13 bases spanning the gap. The germline V gene has CDR1 LGHDT and CDR2 YNNKEL (reference sequence). CDR3 loop: CASSQGPARGDTQYF. CDR3 coding DNA: TGTGCCAGCAGCCAAGGCCCCGCCCGGGGAGATACGCAGTATTTT.

This clone was detected a few times. The J gene is TRBJ1-6, the V gene TRBV6-5; the match to TRBD1 covers 8 bases. Germline-derived CDR1 and CDR2 are MNHEY and SVGAGI. Trimming took 6 bases from V and 7 from J; bases not matched to a gene: 8. The CDR3 is made up of 15 amino acids. The CDR3 loop is CASRTDRGENSPLHF. The CDR3 DNA sequence: TGTGCCAGCAGGACAGACAGGGGAGAGAATTCACCCCTCCACTTT.

This chain joins TRBV7-8 and TRBJ2-2; possible D gene TRBD2, 6 bases. V gave up 0 bases and J gave up 5 bases, with 10 bases separating them. CDR3 length: 15 residues. CDR1 is SGHVS and CDR2 is FQNEAQ in the germline V gene. CDR3 sequence: CASSLAGGRTGELFF. In DNA form, the CDR3 reads TGTGCCAGCAGCTTAGCGGGGGGACGGACCGGGGAGCTGTTTTTT.

The chain carries TRBV5-1 and TRBJ2-3, with 7 nucleotides matching TRBD2. In germline, CDR1 is SGHRS, CDR2 YFSETQ. This CDR3 has 16 amino acids. V shed 4 bases and J 4 bases; nucleotides not matched to a gene: 12. The CDR3 spells CASSPGGGGGSDTQYF. As DNA, the CDR3 is TGCGCCAGCAGCCCAGGTGGCGGGGGAGGCTCAGATACGCAGTATTTT.

The CDR3 loop reads CASSYSTAKGYGYTF. CDR3 in DNA: TGTGCCAGCAGTTACTCGACAGCGAAGGGATATGGCTACACCTTC. The J gene is TRBJ1-2, the V gene TRBV6-5; TRBD1 is a possible D gene (5 bases). V gave up 0 bases and J gave up 5 bases, with 13 bases separating them. From germline, CDR1 is MNHEY and CDR2 SVGAGI. The CDR3 totals 15 residues.

The V gene is TRBV28, the J gene TRBJ1-1; 7 nucleotides match TRBD1. CDR3 length: 14 residues. With 7 bases clipped from V and 5 bases from J, the junction kept 10 bases outside the gene matches. Germline V gives CDR1 MDHEN, CDR2 SYDVKM. The CDR3 bases are TGTGCCAGCATAAACAGGGGAAAAGGAACTGAAGCTTTCTTT. As protein: CASINRGKGTEAFF.

The rearrangement joins TRBV5-4 to TRBJ1-1; no clear D gene. CDR3 length equals 14 residues. Trimming left V 0 bases short and J 1 base short, with 7 bases between. CDR1 and CDR2 (germline): SGHNT, YYREEE (reference sequence). CDR3 amino acids: CASSLAASNTEAFF. For the CDR3, the DNA is TGTGCCAGCAGCTTGGCCGCGTCGAACACTGAAGCTTTCTTT.

J is TRBJ1-5 and V is TRBV5-4; 7 nucleotides align to TRBD1. The germline gives CDR1 SGHNT, CDR2 YYREEE (reference sequence). After removal of 4 bases from V and 3 bases from J, the junction contained 4 bases not matched to a gene. The CDR3 contains 14 residues. As DNA, the CDR3 is TGTGCCAGCAGCCGACAGGGTACCAATCAGCCCCAGCATTTT. Translating gives CASSRQGTNQPQHF.

This rearrangement joins TRBV19 to TRBJ1-5; D possibly corresponds to TRBD1 (5 bases). This CDR3 is built from 13 residues. The V gene lost 6 bases and the J gene lost 1 base, with 7 bases spanning the gap. Germline values: CDR1 LNHDA, CDR2 SQIVND (reference sequence). The CDR3 loop is CASRRQSNQPQHF. Written as DNA, the CDR3 is TGTGCCAGTAGGCGACAGAGCAATCAGCCCCAGCATTTT.

The V call is TRBV12-3 or TRBV12-4, the J call TRBJ2-1; D call uncertain. The CDR3 covers 13 residues. With 2 bases removed from V and 9 bases from J, the gap between germline ends came to 11 bases. The CDR3 DNA reads TGTGCCAGCAGTTTACTGACCCGCGGTGAGCAGTTCTTC. It translates to CASSLLTRGEQFF.

The J gene is TRBJ1-1, the V gene TRBV5-1; 7 bases agree with TRBD1. J lost 0 bases, V lost 1 base, and 0 bases had no gene match. Germline V gives CDR1 SGHRS, CDR2 YFSETQ. This CDR3 has 14 amino acids. The CDR3 nucleotides are TGCGCCAGCAGCTTGCAGGGGGTGAACACTGAAGCTTTCTTT. This sequence encodes CASSLQGVNTEAFF.

This clone was seen more than once but under ten times. The chain combines TRBV7-2 with TRBJ1-5; D possibly corresponds to TRBD1 (5 bases). The CDR3 runs 15 residues. The germline gives CDR1 SGHTA, CDR2 FQGNSA. V gave up 5 bases and J gave up 3 bases, with 14 bases separating them. CDR3: CASSPGQDYNQPQHF. The CDR3 DNA sequence: TGTGCCAGCAGCCCGGGGCAGGACTACAATCAGCCCCAGCATTTT.

The V and J genes are TRBV5-4 and TRBJ2-7, with a weak D call TRBD1 (5 bases). Trimming stripped 2 bases from V and 0 bases from J, with 6 bases between. In germline, CDR1 is SGHNT, CDR2 YYREEE (reference sequence). CDR3 length: 13 residues. CDR3 region: CASSFQGSYEQYF. CDR3 DNA sequence: TGTGCCAGCAGCTTCCAGGGCTCCTACGAGCAGTACTTC.

The genes are TRBV18 and TRBJ1-1; possibly TRBD1 for D (6 bases). V lost 6 bases, J lost 7 bases, and 9 bases lay in between. The CDR3 contains 11 residues. From germline, CDR1 is KGHSH and CDR2 LQKENI. CDR3 in amino acids: CASSLQGEAFF. The CDR3 bases are TGTGCCAGCTCTCTACAGGGTGAAGCTTTCTTT.

The chain carries TRBV7-9 and TRBJ2-1; perhaps TRBD2 as D (5 bases). The CDR3 length is 14 residues. The V gene lost 2 bases and the J gene lost 3 bases, with 8 bases spanning the gap. The germline gives CDR1 SEHNR, CDR2 FQNEAQ (reference sequence). The CDR3 DNA is TGTGCCAGCAGCTTAATCGGGGACTACAATGAGCAGTTCTTC. Protein: CASSLIGDYNEQFF. Combining the CDR3 with reference TRBV7-9 and TRBJ2-1 gives the whole variable domain DTGVSQNPRHKITKRGQNVTFRCDPISEHNRLYWYRQTLGQGPEFLTYFQNEAQLEKSRLLSDRFSAERPKGSFSTLEIQRTEQGDSAMYLCASSLIGDYNEQFFGPGTRLTVL.

This clone appeared a single time. The chain links TRBV13 to TRBJ1-4; D call uncertain. The CDR3 is 13 residues long. In germline, CDR1 is PRHDT, CDR2 FYEKMQ (reference sequence). The V end was cut by 4 bases, the J end by 6 bases, with 9 bases between. DNA of the CDR3: TGTGCCAGCAGCTCCGGACTGGATGAAAAACTGTTTTTT. Translation: CASSSGLDEKLFF.

The chain links TRBV11-3 to TRBJ2-3; 8 bases fit TRBD2. The CDR3 has 16 residues. Germline loops: CDR1 SGHNT, CDR2 YENEEA. V lost 2 bases to trimming and J lost 7 bases; unmatched junction nucleotides: 11. The CDR3 reads CASSLRSAGGPHTQYF. Written as DNA, the CDR3 is TGTGCCAGCAGCTTAAGAAGTGCGGGGGGCCCTCATACGCAGTATTTT.

The sample holds a few counts of this clone. The chain joins TRBV30 to TRBJ1-3; D gene uncertain. Germline values: CDR1 GTSNPN, CDR2 SVGIG (reference sequence). The CDR3 consists of 10 residues. Trimming stripped 4 bases from V and 7 bases from J, with 5 bases between. This CDR3 reads CAWTTNTIYF. The DNA of the CDR3 is TGTGCCTGGACGACTAACACCATATATTTT.

This sequence joins TRBV15 and TRBJ1-4, with D maybe TRBD1 (6 bases). Germline loops: CDR1 LNHNV, CDR2 YYDKDF (reference sequence). The CDR3 consists of 14 residues. The germline V and J ends were trimmed by 3 bases and 7 bases, with 12 bases remaining between them. CDR3 nucleotides: TGTGCCACCAGCAGGGGTACAGGGAGTGAAAAACTGTTTTTT. It encodes CATSRGTGSEKLFF.

The chain joins TRBV30 to TRBJ2-7, with 8 bases lining up with TRBD1. Germline-derived CDR1 and CDR2 are GTSNPN and SVGIG (reference sequence). This CDR3 has 13 amino acids. The V and J ends lost 5 bases and 2 bases, in that order; junction bases with no gene match: 5. CDR3 in amino acids: CAWQGQAAYEQYF. Written as DNA, the CDR3 is TGTGCCTGGCAGGGACAGGCCGCCTACGAGCAGTACTTC.

The gene calls are TRBV30 and TRBJ1-1; D is perhaps TRBD1 (6 bases). V lost 8 bases to trimming and J lost 1 base, with 20 bases between them. Germline assignment: CDR1 GTSNPN and CDR2 SVGIG (reference sequence). The CDR3 has 15 residues. The CDR3 loop reads CAGGQGIIRNTEAFF. The CDR3 region has the DNA TGTGCCGGGGGGCAGGGGATAATTCGGAACACTGAAGCTTTCTTT. Looking up the rest from reference TRBV30 and TRBJ1-1 gives the full variable domain: SQTIHQWPATLVQPVGSPLSLECTVEGTSNPNLYWYRQAAGRGLQLLFYSVGIGQISSEVPQNLSASRPQDRQFILSSKKLLLSDSGFYLCAGGQGIIRNTEAFFGQGTRLTVV.

The rearrangement links TRBV28 to TRBJ1-2; 8 nucleotides align to TRBD1. This CDR3 has 14 amino acids. J lost 2 bases, V lost 4 bases, and 3 bases had no gene match. Germline lookup yields CDR1 MDHEN and CDR2 SYDVKM. The CDR3 spells CASSSQGGNYGYTF. Written as DNA, the CDR3 is TGTGCCAGCAGTTCACAGGGGGGGAACTATGGCTACACCTTC.

The chain employs TRBV6-6 and TRBJ2-7, with 11 bases that match TRBD2. Unmatched junction bases numbered 3, after V lost 5 bases and J lost 0 bases. The CDR3 is made up of 15 amino acids. Germline V gene sequence: CDR1 MNHNY, CDR2 SVGAGI (reference sequence). For the CDR3, the DNA is TGTGCCAGCAGTCCTAGCGGGGGGAGCTCCTACGAGCAGTACTTC. Amino acid sequence: CASSPSGGSSYEQYF.

V and J are TRBV4-2 and TRBJ2-1; 7 bases agree with TRBD1. The CDR3 is made up of 13 amino acids. V lost 3 bases, J lost 12 bases, and 8 bases stayed unmatched. The V gene's germline CDR1 is LGHNA and CDR2 YNFKEQ. CDR3 amino acids: CASSQADRVGQFF. In DNA form, the CDR3 reads TGTGCCAGCAGCCAGGCTGACAGGGTAGGGCAGTTCTTC.

CDR3 loop: CASSIAGLAGSYEQYF. The CDR3 DNA is TGTGCCAGTAGTATAGCTGGACTAGCGGGTTCCTACGAGCAGTACTTC. The rearrangement uses TRBV19 and TRBJ2-7; 11 bases line up with TRBD2. J gave up 1 base and V 1 base, and 3 bases lay outside the gene matches. This CDR3 has 16 residues. The germline CDR1 and CDR2 sequences are LNHDA and SQIVND (reference sequence).